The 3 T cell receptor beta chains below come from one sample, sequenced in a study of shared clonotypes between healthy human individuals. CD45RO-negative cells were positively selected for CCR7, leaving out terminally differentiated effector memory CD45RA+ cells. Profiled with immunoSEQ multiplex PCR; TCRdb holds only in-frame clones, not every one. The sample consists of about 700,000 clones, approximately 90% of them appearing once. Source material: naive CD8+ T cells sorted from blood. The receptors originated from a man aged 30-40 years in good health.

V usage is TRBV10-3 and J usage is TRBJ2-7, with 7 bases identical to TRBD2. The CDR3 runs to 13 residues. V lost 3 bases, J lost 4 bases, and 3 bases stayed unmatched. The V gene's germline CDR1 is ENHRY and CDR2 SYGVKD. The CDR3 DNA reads TGTGCCATCAGTGATCAGCGGGGTTACGAGCAGTACTTC. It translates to CAISDQRGYEQYF.

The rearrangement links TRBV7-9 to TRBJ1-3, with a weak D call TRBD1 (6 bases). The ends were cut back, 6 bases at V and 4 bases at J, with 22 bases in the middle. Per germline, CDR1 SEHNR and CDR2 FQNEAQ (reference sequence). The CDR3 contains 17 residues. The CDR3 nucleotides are TGTGCCAGCAGAGCCAGACAGGACTCGCCCCACGGAAACACCATATATTTT. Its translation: CASRARQDSPHGNTIYF. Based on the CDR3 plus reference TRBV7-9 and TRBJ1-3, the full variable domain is DTGVSQNPRHKITKRGQNVTFRCDPISEHNRLYWYRQTLGQGPEFLTYFQNEAQLEKSRLLSDRFSAERPKGSFSTLEIQRTEQGDSAMYLCASRARQDSPHGNTIYFGEGSWLTVV.

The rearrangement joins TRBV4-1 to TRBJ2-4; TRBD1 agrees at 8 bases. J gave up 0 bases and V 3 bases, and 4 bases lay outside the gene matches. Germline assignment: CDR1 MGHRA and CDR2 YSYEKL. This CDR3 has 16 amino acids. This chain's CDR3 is CASSQAGQGAKNIQYF. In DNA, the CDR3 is TGCGCCAGCAGCCAGGCCGGACAGGGAGCCAAAAACATTCAGTACTTC.